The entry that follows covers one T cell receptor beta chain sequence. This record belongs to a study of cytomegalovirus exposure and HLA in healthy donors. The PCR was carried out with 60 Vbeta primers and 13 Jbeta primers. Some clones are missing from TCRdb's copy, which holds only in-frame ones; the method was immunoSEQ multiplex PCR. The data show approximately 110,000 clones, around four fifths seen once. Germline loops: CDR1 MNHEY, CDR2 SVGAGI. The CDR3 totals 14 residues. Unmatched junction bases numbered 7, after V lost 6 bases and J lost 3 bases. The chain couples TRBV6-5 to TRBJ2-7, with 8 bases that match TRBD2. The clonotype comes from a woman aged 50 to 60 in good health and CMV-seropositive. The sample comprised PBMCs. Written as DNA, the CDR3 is TGTGCCAGCAGCCGAAAGCGGGAGTTCTACGAGCAGTACTTC. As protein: CASSRKREFYEQYF.